Below are 32 T cell receptor beta chains sequenced from a single sample in a study of T cells in Graves' hyperthyroidism and ophthalmopathy. The source material, RNA transcripts, was used to amplify TCR beta CDR3 regions. Initially, a first-round RT-PCR of the TCR CDR3 employed the HTBI primer set. TCRdb recomputed calls from the multiplex PCR reads with MiXCR, one row per CDR3 protein. Of about 840,000 distinct CDR3 sequences listed, about two fifths were seen once; the top ten hold 8.9%. Sequencing was carried out using blood. The receptor source for this set is a man between 18 and 29 years old with Graves' hyperthyroidism.

V and J are TRBV12-3 or TRBV12-4 and TRBJ1-1; D is undetermined. The CDR3 is 11 amino acids. Trimming stripped 3 bases from V and 5 bases from J, with 4 bases between. CDR3 nucleotide sequence: TGTGCCAGCAGTTTTAAAACTGAAGCTTTCTTT. As protein: CASSFKTEAFF.

This rearrangement joins TRBV20-1 to TRBJ1-1, with D maybe TRBD1 (5 bases). The CDR3 is 14 amino acids. V lost 4 bases and J 4 bases, leaving 16 bases between the germline ends. CDR1 DFQATT and CDR2 SNEGSKA come from the germline V gene (reference sequence). CDR3 protein: CSATLAGGSTEAFF. The DNA of the CDR3 is TGCAGTGCTACCCTGGCGGGGGGTTCCACTGAAGCTTTCTTT.

This clonotype was observed many times. This chain uses TRBV29-1 with TRBJ2-5; perhaps TRBD1 as D (6 bases). The V gene lost 6 bases and the J gene lost 2 bases, with 10 bases spanning the gap. The CDR3 has 12 residues. Germline V gene lookup returns CDR1 SQVTM and CDR2 ANQGSEA. The CDR3 loop reads CSVKDSQETQYF. CDR3 sequence (DNA): TGCAGCGTGAAGGACAGTCAAGAGACCCAGTACTTC.

In its sample, this clonotype was seen many times. This chain joins TRBV10-1 and TRBJ1-2; D is undetermined. V lost 2 bases to trimming and J lost 4 bases, with 8 bases between them. CDR1 WNHNN and CDR2 SYGVQD come from the germline V gene (reference sequence). The CDR3 covers 13 residues. This CDR3 reads CASSENIFYGYTF. Here the CDR3 DNA reads TGCGCCAGCAGTGAGAATATCTTCTATGGCTACACCTTC.

Remarks on this clonotype: Germline and junction disagree at one end, which may indicate a read error. The chain links TRBV16 to TRBJ2-2, with D tentatively TRBD2 (5 bases). CDR3 length: 15 amino acids. CDR1 and CDR2 (germline): KGHSY, FQNENV. CDR3 sequence: CASSQSASNTGELFF. CDR3 coding DNA: TGTGCCAGCAGCCAATCAGCCTCTAACACCGGGGAGCTTTTTTTT.

In this sample, this clonotype turned up many times. This sequence joins TRBV12-3 or TRBV12-4 and TRBJ1-2; no definite D call. The CDR3 extends over 10 amino acids. V shed 3 bases and J shed 7 bases, with 3 bases lying between them. Here the CDR3 reads CASSLSGYTF. The CDR3 DNA follows: TGTGCCAGCAGTTTGTCTGGCTACACCTTC.

The V gene is TRBV11-2, the J gene TRBJ1-1; D not resolved. V lost 5 bases, J lost 4 bases, and 20 bases lay in between. Germline CDR1 reads SGHAT; CDR2 reads FQNNGV. This CDR3 comprises 16 residues. The CDR3 protein is CASSALTKRVSTEAFF. CDR3 sequence (DNA): TGTGCCAGCAGCGCCCTGACAAAAAGGGTGAGCACTGAAGCTTTCTTT.

Ten or more counts support this clonotype. V usage is TRBV10-3 and J usage is TRBJ2-2; D unresolved. V dropped 4 bases and J dropped 6 bases, with 6 bases sitting between them. CDR3 length equals 12 residues. Germline CDR1 ENHRY, CDR2 SYGVKD. CDR3 region: CAISGAAGELFF. As DNA, the CDR3 is TGTGCCATCAGTGGAGCAGCCGGGGAGCTGTTTTTT.

This clonotype was detected a few times. The junction departs from germline at one end; a sequencing error may be responsible. V gene TRBV20-1 combines with J gene TRBJ2-6; tentative D call: TRBD1 (6 bases). This CDR3 comprises 17 residues. Per germline, CDR1 DFQATT and CDR2 SNEGSKA (reference sequence). The CDR3 coding sequence is TGCAGTGCTGATGAACCCGGGACACTCTCTGGGGCCAACGTCCCGACTTTC. Translated, it gives CSADEPGTLSGANVPTF.

This clonotype was recorded at least ten times. The chain combines TRBV15 with TRBJ2-7, with 10 bases matching TRBD1. Germline CDR1 and CDR2: LNHNV and YYDKDF (reference sequence). J lost 1 base, V lost 6 bases, and 6 bases had no gene match. The CDR3 runs 15 residues. The CDR3 spells CATRSPGQGSYEQYF. CDR3 nucleotides: TGTGCCACCAGATCGCCGGGACAGGGGTCCTACGAGCAGTACTTC.

The chain has TRBV5-1 and TRBJ2-2; 7 bases fit TRBD1. Germline CDR1 is SGHRS and CDR2 is YFSETQ. This CDR3 has 14 residues. The V segment lost 0 bases and the J segment 7 bases; nucleotides outside the gene matches: 3. The CDR3 loop reads CASSLGTGDGELFF. In DNA, the CDR3 is TGCGCCAGCAGCTTGGGGACAGGCGACGGGGAGCTGTTTTTT.

This chain uses TRBV6-5 with TRBJ1-2; tentatively, D is TRBD1 (5 bases). Germline lookup yields CDR1 MNHEY and CDR2 SVGAGI. The CDR3 has 14 residues. The V and J ends lost 2 bases and 2 bases respectively, with 9 bases between them. CDR3 amino acids: CASSYRRDNYGYTF. The CDR3 nucleotides are TGTGCCAGCAGTTACCGTCGGGACAACTATGGCTACACCTTC.

The chain couples TRBV5-1 to TRBJ1-1; tentatively, D is TRBD1 (6 bases). V dropped 2 bases and J dropped 4 bases, with 12 bases sitting between them. Germline CDR1 is SGHRS and CDR2 is YFSETQ. The CDR3 covers 14 residues. CDR3 region: CASSLPGVSTEAFF. The CDR3 DNA follows: TGCGCCAGCAGCTTACCAGGGGTGAGCACTGAAGCTTTCTTT.

This clonotype was seen at least ten times. This sequence joins TRBV2 and TRBJ1-1; D perhaps matches TRBD1 (6 bases). In germline, CDR1 is SNHLY, CDR2 FYNNEI. V was shortened by 7 bases and J by 0 bases, with 9 bases between the two germline ends. The CDR3 extends over 13 amino acids. CDR3 protein: CASTGAVNTEAFF. DNA of the CDR3: TGTGCCAGCACAGGGGCGGTGAACACTGAAGCTTTCTTT. Combining the CDR3 with reference TRBV2 and TRBJ1-1 gives the whole variable domain EPEVTQTPSHQVTQMGQEVILRCVPISNHLYFYWYRQILGQKVEFLVSFYNNEISEKSEIFDDQFSVERPDGSNFTLKIRSTKLEDSAMYFCASTGAVNTEAFFGQGTRLTVV.

The V gene is TRBV24-1, the J gene TRBJ1-2; 7 bases map to TRBD1. Germline V gene sequence: CDR1 KGHDR, CDR2 SFDVKD. There are 13 residues in the CDR3. The trim removed 6 bases at V and 2 bases at J, leaving 2 bases unmatched. The chain's CDR3 is CATSQGENYGYTF. The CDR3, as DNA: TGTGCCACCAGTCAGGGGGAGAACTATGGCTACACCTTC.

This clonotype has ten or more counts. V gene TRBV20-1 combines with J gene TRBJ1-5, with D unclear. The V end was cut by 7 bases, the J end by 11 bases, with 15 bases between. The CDR3 runs to 11 residues. The germline gives CDR1 DFQATT, CDR2 SNEGSKA (reference sequence). In DNA, the CDR3 is TGCAGTGTGTTGCGAATCGGGACCCAGCATTTT. Translation gives CSVLRIGTQHF.

Points on this clonotype: An end of the junction differs from the germline gene, which may be a read error. J is TRBJ1-2 and V is TRBV10-3, with TRBD1 matching 10 bases. Germline V CDR1 and CDR2: ENHRY, SYGVKD. The CDR3 is 16 residues long. CDR3 residues: CASSKLPGQGFYGYTF. The CDR3 nucleotides read TGTGCCAGCAGTAAATTACCGGGACAGGGGTTTTATGGCTACACCTTC.

The chain recombines TRBV2 with TRBJ2-6; TRBD1 might be the D (6 bases). V lost 6 bases to trimming and J lost 4 bases, with 7 bases between them. Germline CDR1 reads SNHLY; CDR2 reads FYNNEI. The CDR3 is 13 amino acids. The DNA of the CDR3 is TGTGCCAGCAGGGGGACAGGGGCCAACGTCCTGACTTTC. Translated: CASRGTGANVLTF.

This clonotype was recorded at least ten times. V gene TRBV29-1 combines with J gene TRBJ2-5; perhaps TRBD1 as D (6 bases). This CDR3 region has 12 residues. Germline loops: CDR1 SQVTM, CDR2 ANQGSEA. V lost 5 bases and J 3 bases, leaving 10 bases between the germline ends. The CDR3 bases are TGCAGCGTTTGGGCAGGGGAAGAGACCCAGTACTTC. Protein sequence: CSVWAGEETQYF. The whole variable domain, remainder taken from reference TRBV29-1 and TRBJ2-5, is SAVISQKPSRDICQRGTSLTIQCQVDSQVTMMFWYRQQPGQSLTLIATANQGSEATYESGFVIDKFPISRPNLTFSTLTVSNMSPEDSSIYLCSVWAGEETQYFGPGTRLLVL.

In this sample, this clonotype turned up many times. The V call is TRBV7-8, the J call TRBJ2-7, with D unclear. Trimming pared 2 bases from V and 6 bases from J, leaving 8 bases between. Germline-derived CDR1 and CDR2 are SGHVS and FQNEAQ. The CDR3 consists of 12 residues. The CDR3 bases are TGTGCCAGCAGCTTACTGACCATCGAGCAGTACTTC. Translation gives CASSLLTIEQYF.

Turning to this clonotype: Germline and junction disagree at one end, which may indicate a read error. The chain employs TRBV7-2 and TRBJ1-1; maybe TRBD1 (5 bases). This CDR3 comprises 12 residues. Germline V gene data show CDR1 as SGHTA and CDR2 as FQGNSA. Here the CDR3 reads CASSYRGGEALF. CDR3 nucleotides: TGTGCCAGCAGCTACCGGGGGGGTGAAGCTCTCTTT.

This clonotype came up many times. This chain uses TRBV7-8 with TRBJ1-3; 9 nucleotides align to TRBD1. This CDR3 contains 16 residues. From germline, CDR1 is SGHVS and CDR2 FQNEAQ. V shed 3 bases, J shed 1 base, and the junction held 4 bases outside the gene matches. DNA of the CDR3: TGTGCCAGCAGCTTCATACAGGGGGCGTCTGGAAACACCATATATTTT. This sequence encodes CASSFIQGASGNTIYF.

This clonotype has at least ten counts. This chain joins TRBV7-9 and TRBJ1-2; perhaps TRBD1 as D (6 bases). Trimming stripped 0 bases from V and 4 bases from J, with 6 bases between. This CDR3 is built from 13 residues. The germline V gene encodes CDR1 SEHNR and CDR2 FQNEAQ (reference sequence). CDR3 in amino acids: CASSLARGYGYTF. The DNA of the CDR3 is TGTGCCAGCAGCTTAGCCAGGGGCTATGGCTACACCTTC. Full variable domain (remainder filled in from reference TRBV7-9 and TRBJ1-2): DTGVSQNPRHKITKRGQNVTFRCDPISEHNRLYWYRQTLGQGPEFLTYFQNEAQLEKSRLLSDRFSAERPKGSFSTLEIQRTEQGDSAMYLCASSLARGYGYTFGSGTRLTVV.

The rearrangement joins TRBV10-3 to TRBJ1-1, with a weak D call TRBD1 (6 bases). This CDR3 is 13 amino acids long. The V gene's germline CDR1 is ENHRY and CDR2 SYGVKD. V was cut by 10 bases and J by 5 bases, with 17 bases left in between. The CDR3 DNA reads as TGTGCCAGCCCCGGGACAACAGCTACTGAAGCTTTCTTT. Translated, it gives CASPGTTATEAFF.

The chain joins TRBV24-1 to TRBJ2-5; the match to TRBD1 covers 10 bases. The germline CDR1 and CDR2 sequences are KGHDR and SFDVKD. V lost 3 bases, J lost 5 bases, and 14 bases stayed unmatched. This CDR3 contains 18 residues. CDR3 sequence (DNA): TGTGCCACCAGTGATCGACAGGGGGCGACGGGACTCACCGAGACCCAGTACTTC. Its translation: CATSDRQGATGLTETQYF.

Ten or more counts support this clonotype. The V and J genes are TRBV29-1 and TRBJ1-5, with 8 bases fitting TRBD1. Losses at the gene ends were 6 bases for V and 6 bases for J; bases not matched to a gene: 7. Germline lookup yields CDR1 SQVTM and CDR2 ANQGSEA. There are 13 residues in the CDR3. The CDR3 sequence is CSVGQGLGQPQHF. The CDR3 DNA is TGCAGCGTCGGACAGGGTTTGGGTCAGCCCCAGCATTTT.

This clonotype was found a few times. V is TRBV2 and J is TRBJ2-7; D not certain. This CDR3 contains 11 residues. Germline-derived CDR1 and CDR2 are SNHLY and FYNNEI. The V and J ends lost 8 bases and 7 bases respectively, with 12 bases between them. The CDR3 nucleotides are TGTGCCAGCCGGGCCAGTGGGGAGCAGTACTTC. Its translation is CASRASGEQYF.

The J gene is TRBJ1-2, the V gene TRBV29-1, with a possible D match to TRBD1 (5 bases). With 8 bases removed from V and 6 bases from J, the gap between germline ends came to 16 bases. CDR3 length: 12 residues. Germline-derived CDR1 and CDR2 are SQVTM and ANQGSEA. CDR3 loop: CSSYSREDGYTF. The CDR3 region has the DNA TGCAGCAGTTACAGCAGGGAGGATGGCTACACCTTC.

In its sample, this clonotype was seen a few times. Here the CDR3 DNA reads TGTGCCAGCAGCTTAGGTAGCGGGGGGCCCCAAGAGACCCAGTACTTC. Its protein product is CASSLGSGGPQETQYF. V gene TRBV11-2 combines with J gene TRBJ2-5; 10 positions match TRBD2. Germline V gene sequence: CDR1 SGHAT, CDR2 FQNNGV. The CDR3 length is 16 residues. V lost 1 base and J lost 1; bases outside the gene matches: 3.

This clonotype was observed a few times. Since a much larger clone is just one base distant, this may be a read error. The chain employs TRBV6-6 and TRBJ2-5; 8 positions agree with TRBD1. The CDR3 length is 13 residues. J was trimmed by 3 bases and V by 6 bases; bases with no gene match: 3. CDR1 and CDR2 from the germline V gene are MNHNY and SVGAGI (reference sequence). In DNA, the CDR3 is TGTGCCAGCAGGCCGGACAGGGAAGAGACCCAGTACTTC. Protein product: CASRPDREETQYF.

This sequence joins TRBV4-2 and TRBJ2-7; no clear D. The CDR3 covers 13 residues. Germline CDR1 reads LGHNA; CDR2 reads YNFKEQ. Deletions cut 3 bases from V and 3 bases from J, with 9 bases between. CDR3 sequence (DNA): TGTGCCAGCAGCCATGAACCGATCTACGAGCAGTACTTC. Protein product: CASSHEPIYEQYF.

The genes are TRBV6-6 and TRBJ2-7; 9 positions match TRBD1. The CDR3 contains 13 residues. J was trimmed by 6 bases and V by 5 bases; bases with no gene match: 5. CDR1 is MNHNY and CDR2 is SVGAGI in the germline V gene (reference sequence). For the CDR3, the DNA is TGTGCCAGCAGTAACGACAGGGGGGGCGAGCAGTACTTC. Its translation: CASSNDRGGEQYF.